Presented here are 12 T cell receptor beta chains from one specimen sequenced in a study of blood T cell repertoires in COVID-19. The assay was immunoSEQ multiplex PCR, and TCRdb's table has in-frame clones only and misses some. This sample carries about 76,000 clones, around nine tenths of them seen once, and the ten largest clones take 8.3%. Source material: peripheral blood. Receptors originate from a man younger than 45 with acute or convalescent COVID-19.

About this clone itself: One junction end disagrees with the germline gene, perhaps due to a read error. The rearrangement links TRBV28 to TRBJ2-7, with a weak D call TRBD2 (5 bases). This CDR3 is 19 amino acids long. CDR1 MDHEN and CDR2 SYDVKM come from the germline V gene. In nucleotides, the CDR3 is TGTGCCAGCAGTTTAGCTCGGGCGGGCCCCTCCAGAATCTCCTTCGAGCAGTACTTC. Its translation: CASSLARAGPSRISFEQYF.

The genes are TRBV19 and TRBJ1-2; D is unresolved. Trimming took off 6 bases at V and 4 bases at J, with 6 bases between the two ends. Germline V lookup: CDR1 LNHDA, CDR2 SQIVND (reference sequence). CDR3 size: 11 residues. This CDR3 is CASSLRYGYTF. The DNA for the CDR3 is TGTGCCAGTAGCCTCCGCTATGGCTACACCTTC.

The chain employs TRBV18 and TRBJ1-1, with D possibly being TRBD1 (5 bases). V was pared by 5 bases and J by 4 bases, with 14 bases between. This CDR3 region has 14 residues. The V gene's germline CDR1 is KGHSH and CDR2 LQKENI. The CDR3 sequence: CASSSSGGSTEAFF. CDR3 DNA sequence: TGTGCCAGCTCATCATCTGGGGGGAGCACTGAAGCTTTCTTT. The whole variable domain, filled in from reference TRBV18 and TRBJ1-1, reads NAGVMQNPRHLVRRRGQEARLRCSPMKGHSHVYWYRQLPEEGLKFMVYLQKENIIDESGMPKERFSAEFPKEGPSILRIQQVVRGDSAAYFCASSSSGGSTEAFFGQGTRLTVV.

The CDR3 here is CASRPPFGRGKETQYF. CDR3 nucleotides: TGTGCCAGCAGGCCCCCCTTCGGGCGGGGTAAAGAGACCCAGTACTTC. The J gene is TRBJ2-5, the V gene TRBV3-1 (or the pseudogene TRBV3-2); a possible D gene is TRBD2 (6 bases). CDR1 and CDR2 from the germline V gene are LGHDT and YNNKEL (reference sequence). The ends were cut back, 6 bases at V and 3 bases at J, with 20 bases in the middle. This CDR3 has 16 amino acids.

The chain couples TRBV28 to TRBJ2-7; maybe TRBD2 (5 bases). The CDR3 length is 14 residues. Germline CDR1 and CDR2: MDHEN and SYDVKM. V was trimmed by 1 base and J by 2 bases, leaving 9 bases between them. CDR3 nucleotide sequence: TGTGCCAGCAGTTTATCTACAGCGGCCTACGAGCAGTACTTC. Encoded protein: CASSLSTAAYEQYF.

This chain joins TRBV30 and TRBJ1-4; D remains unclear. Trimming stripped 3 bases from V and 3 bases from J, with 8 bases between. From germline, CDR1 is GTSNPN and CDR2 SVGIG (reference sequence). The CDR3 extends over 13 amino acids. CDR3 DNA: TGTGCCTGGAGGGCACAGCCTAATGAAAAACTGTTTTTT. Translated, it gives CAWRAQPNEKLFF. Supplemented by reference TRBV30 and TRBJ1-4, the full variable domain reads SQTIHQWPATLVQPVGSPLSLECTVEGTSNPNLYWYRQAAGRGLQLLFYSVGIGQISSEVPQNLSASRPQDRQFILSSKKLLLSDSGFYLCAWRAQPNEKLFFGSGTQLSVL.

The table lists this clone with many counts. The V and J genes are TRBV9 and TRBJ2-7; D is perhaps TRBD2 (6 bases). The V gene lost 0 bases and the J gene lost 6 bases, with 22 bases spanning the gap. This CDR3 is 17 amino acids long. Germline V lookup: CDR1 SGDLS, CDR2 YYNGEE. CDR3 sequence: CASSVDESRLDGSEQYF. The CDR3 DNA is TGTGCCAGCAGCGTAGATGAAAGCCGTCTAGACGGGAGCGAGCAGTACTTC.

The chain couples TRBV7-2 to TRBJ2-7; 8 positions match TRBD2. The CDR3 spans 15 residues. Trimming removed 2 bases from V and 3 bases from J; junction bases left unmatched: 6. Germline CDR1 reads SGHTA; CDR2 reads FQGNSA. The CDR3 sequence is CASSLSSGTSYEQYF. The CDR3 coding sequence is TGTGCCAGCAGCTTAAGCTCCGGGACTAGCTACGAGCAGTACTTC.

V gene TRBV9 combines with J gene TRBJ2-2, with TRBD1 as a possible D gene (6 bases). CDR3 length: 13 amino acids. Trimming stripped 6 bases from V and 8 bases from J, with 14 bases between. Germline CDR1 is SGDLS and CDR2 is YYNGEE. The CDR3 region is CASMRGTGGELFF. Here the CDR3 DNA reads TGTGCCAGCATGAGGGGGACCGGAGGGGAGCTGTTTTTT.

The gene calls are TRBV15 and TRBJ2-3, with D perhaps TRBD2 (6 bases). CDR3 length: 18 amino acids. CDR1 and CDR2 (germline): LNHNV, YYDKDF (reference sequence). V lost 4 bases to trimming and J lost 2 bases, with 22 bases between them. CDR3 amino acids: CATSTLRGARLATDTQYF. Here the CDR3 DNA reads TGTGCCACCAGCACCCTGCGGGGCGCTCGGCTAGCCACAGATACGCAGTATTTT.

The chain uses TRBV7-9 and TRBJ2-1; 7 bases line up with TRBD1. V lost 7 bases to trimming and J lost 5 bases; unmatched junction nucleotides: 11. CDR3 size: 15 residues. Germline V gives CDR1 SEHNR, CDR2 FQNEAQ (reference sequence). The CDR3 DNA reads TGTGCCAGCAAACCAAGACAGGGCGTCGACAATGAGCAGTTCTTC. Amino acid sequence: CASKPRQGVDNEQFF.

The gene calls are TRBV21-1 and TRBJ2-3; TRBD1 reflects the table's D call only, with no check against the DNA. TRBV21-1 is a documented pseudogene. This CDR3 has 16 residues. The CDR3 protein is CASRFNRDPSTDTQYF. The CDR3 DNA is TGTGCCAGCCGATTTAACAGGGACCCTAGCACAGATACGCAGTATTTT.